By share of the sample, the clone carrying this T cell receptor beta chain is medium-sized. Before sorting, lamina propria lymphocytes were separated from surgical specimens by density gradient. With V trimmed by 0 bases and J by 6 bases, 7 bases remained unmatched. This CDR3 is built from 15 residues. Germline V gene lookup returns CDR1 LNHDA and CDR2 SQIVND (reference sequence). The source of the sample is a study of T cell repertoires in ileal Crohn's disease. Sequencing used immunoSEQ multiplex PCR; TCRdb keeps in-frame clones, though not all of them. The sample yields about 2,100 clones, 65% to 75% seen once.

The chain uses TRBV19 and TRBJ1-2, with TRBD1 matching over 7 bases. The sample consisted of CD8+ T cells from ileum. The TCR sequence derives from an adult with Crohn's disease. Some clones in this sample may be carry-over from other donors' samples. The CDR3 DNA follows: TGTGCCAGTAGTATAGATTCCTCGGACAGGAATGGCTACACCTTC. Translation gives CASSIDSSDRNGYTF.